This paragraph reports one T cell receptor beta chain. The antigen it binds to is not known. No much larger clone is present one base from it, and per-base qualities are unavailable. From its cysteine to its phenylalanine, the CDR3 spans 16 amino acids. The retained sequence is limited to the CDR3, 48 bases, with the frame set at the first base. V trim: 10 bases; J trim: 4 bases; unmatched bases: 10. Reading the germline V gene gives CDR1 WSHSY and CDR2 SAAADI. The data derive from a study of cytomegalovirus exposure and HLA in healthy donors (dated by TCRdb to 2017 to 2019). In the study overall: According to a later analysis, the 110 or so validation repertoires were produced on the same platform as the approximately 600 repertoires of the first cohort. The study combined high-throughput TCR immunosequencing, statistical association of individual TCRs with disease status, and machine learning to predict cytomegalovirus infection status. The study aimed to test whether cataloging public T cell receptors could reveal signatures of past pathogen exposure. Besides the first cohort of 666 subjects, a separate validation cohort made up of over 95 different subjects was used.

Library prep was done by the immunoSEQ multiplex PCR assay. As for the authors' bioinformatics: To diagnose cytomegalovirus status from the catalog of TCR beta chain sequences, a statistical classification framework was built. TCRdb limited this immuneACCESS table to in-frame rearrangements with V and J called. A share of clones is missing; checked studies link under half to unresolved V genes, and the rest is unexplained. Clone size and the V and J calls come from that table; the DNA yielded D and trimming. This sample lists about 130,000 clones; 88% were detected once. Of the sample, around 1.5% is held by the ten largest clones. Separate from the roughly 700-subject first cohort, the validation cohort of roughly 110 subjects was the group to which the donors belonged. The full study reports these points: While some public TCRs were present in many individuals, most TCR sequences turned up only very rarely across donors. In a later analysis, TCRs clustered in the first cohort were found to also tend to co-occur in the roughly 110 validation repertoires, with 90% to 95% of cluster scores above 0. Three of the identified cytomegalovirus-associated TCR beta chains were confirmed in vitro to be specific for cytomegalovirus antigens. Cytomegalovirus status was reported to be diagnosed by the classifier with high specificity and sensitivity in both the original and validation cohorts. The validation cohort had no HLA typing available for a later analysis, so co-occurrence within that cohort was assessed over all 120 or so repertoires. It was suggested by the authors that the approach could potentially be generalized to other disease states and immunological phenotypes. The study gave a list of 150 to 200 TCR beta chains associated with cytomegalovirus.

The TCR sequence derives from a man aged 25-40 years in good health and CMV-seronegative. This chain is built from TRBV10-2 and TRBJ2-2; 12 nucleotides in the junction match TRBD2. Sequencing was carried out using PBMCs. The CDR3 corresponds to CATLPGLAGTTGELFF. The nucleotide sequence reads TGCGCCACCCTCCCCGGACTAGCGGGAACCACCGGGGAGCTGTTTTTT.